The 21 T cell receptor beta chains below all came from one sample that was sequenced in a study of cytomegalovirus exposure and HLA in healthy donors. The PCR contained 60 Vbeta and 13 Jbeta primers. Sequencing used immunoSEQ multiplex PCR; TCRdb keeps in-frame clones, though not all of them. Altogether around 110,000 clones are present, 70% to 80% being singletons, with the ten largest covering 2.5% to 3%. The sample consisted of PBMCs. These receptor sequences come from a woman aged 18 to 35 in good health and CMV-seropositive.

This chain joins TRBV6-1 and TRBJ2-1, with 8 bases aligning to TRBD2. The CDR3 length is 14 residues. V lost 6 bases and J lost 7; bases outside the gene matches: 8. Germline V lookup: CDR1 MNHNS, CDR2 SASEGT. The CDR3 sequence is CASRAGGGRNEQFF. As DNA, the CDR3 is TGTGCCAGCAGGGCGGGAGGAGGTAGGAATGAGCAGTTCTTC.

The chain is built from TRBV2 and TRBJ2-7; 9 bases align to TRBD1. Germline loops: CDR1 SNHLY, CDR2 FYNNEI. V was clipped by 4 bases and J by 1 base; unmatched bases: 2. The CDR3 is made up of 14 amino acids. The CDR3 reads CASSGTGDSYEQYF. The CDR3, as DNA: TGTGCCAGCAGTGGGACAGGGGATTCCTACGAGCAGTACTTC.

V usage is TRBV5-1 and J usage is TRBJ2-5; 8 positions agree with TRBD2. V lost 0 bases and J lost 5; bases outside the gene matches: 12. CDR1 is SGHRS, CDR2 YFSETQ, per germline. The CDR3 runs 17 residues. The CDR3 DNA follows: TGCGCCAGCAGCTTGGCCGTTGAACCGGGAGGGTCCGAGACCCAGTACTTC. This encodes CASSLAVEPGGSETQYF.

V is TRBV2 and J is TRBJ1-4; TRBD1 is a possible D gene (5 bases). The ends were cut back, 5 bases at V and 8 bases at J, with 18 bases in the middle. This CDR3 has 15 residues. Germline V CDR1 and CDR2: SNHLY, FYNNEI. CDR3 in DNA: TGTGCCAGCAGTCGGAGGGGCAGGGAGGTGGAAAAACTGTTTTTT. Translation gives CASSRRGREVEKLFF.

This rearrangement joins TRBV27 to TRBJ1-4, with D tentatively TRBD1 (5 bases). Germline lookup yields CDR1 MNHEY and CDR2 SMNVEV (reference sequence). This CDR3 is built from 14 residues. Trimming left V 8 bases short and J 11 bases short, with 21 bases between. For the CDR3, the DNA is TGTGCCAGCGGGTACCGGGACCCCGGGGGTAAACTGTTTTTT. This sequence encodes CASGYRDPGGKLFF.

The chain carries TRBV6-5 and TRBJ1-2, with TRBD1 matching over 9 bases. J lost 8 bases, V lost 1 base, and 8 bases had no gene match. CDR1 MNHEY and CDR2 SVGAGI come from the germline V gene. The CDR3 sequence is 15 residues long. The CDR3 loop reads CASSYYTRTGDGYTF. Written as DNA, the CDR3 is TGTGCCAGCAGTTACTATACCCGGACAGGGGACGGCTACACCTTC.

The genes are TRBV5-1 and TRBJ2-7; 8 nucleotides match TRBD1. Germline V gene sequence: CDR1 SGHRS, CDR2 YFSETQ. V was pared by 5 bases and J by 2 bases, with 6 bases of the junction left unmatched. The CDR3 runs to 14 residues. CDR3 sequence reads: CASSPQGVAYEQYF. The CDR3 nucleotides are TGCGCCAGCAGTCCACAGGGGGTCGCCTACGAGCAGTACTTC.

V is TRBV19 and J is TRBJ1-5; possibly TRBD1 for D (6 bases). CDR1 is LNHDA and CDR2 is SQIVND in the germline V gene (reference sequence). V dropped 5 bases and J dropped 2 bases, with 13 bases sitting between them. This CDR3 is built from 15 residues. Here the CDR3 DNA reads TGTGCCAGTAGTCGTTACAGGGCGGGCAATCAGCCCCAGCATTTT. The encoded protein is CASSRYRAGNQPQHF.

The rearrangement joins TRBV5-1 to TRBJ2-1, with 9 bases matching TRBD2. This CDR3 comprises 16 residues. With 0 bases clipped from V and 9 bases from J, the junction kept 10 bases outside the gene matches. The V gene's germline CDR1 is SGHRS and CDR2 YFSETQ. The CDR3 sequence is CASSLADTAGGTEQFF. The CDR3 coding sequence is TGCGCCAGCAGCTTGGCAGATACCGCGGGAGGGACTGAGCAGTTCTTC.

The chain joins TRBV13 to TRBJ2-7, with D uncertain. CDR1 is PRHDT and CDR2 is FYEKMQ in the germline V gene (reference sequence). This CDR3 comprises 15 residues. V dropped 4 bases and J dropped 0 bases, with 13 bases sitting between them. The DNA for the CDR3 is TGTGCCAGCAGCTCCCGTTCCGGGTCCTCCTACGAGCAGTACTTC. It specifies CASSSRSGSSYEQYF.

This clone occurred a few times. V is TRBV6-5 and J is TRBJ2-7; D is unresolved. The V end lost 2 bases, the J end lost 1 base, and 6 bases lay between the germline ends. Germline values: CDR1 MNHEY, CDR2 SVGAGI. The CDR3 length is 13 residues. CDR3 DNA sequence: TGTGCCAGCAGTTACGTCCCGTCCTACGAGCAGTACTTC. It yields the protein CASSYVPSYEQYF.

The chain combines TRBV6-5 with TRBJ2-2; D call uncertain. CDR1 and CDR2 (germline): MNHEY, SVGAGI. V was trimmed by 5 bases and J by 4 bases, leaving 8 bases between them. The CDR3 totals 13 residues. The CDR3 sequence is CASSPSVTGELFF. CDR3 bases: TGTGCCAGCAGTCCTAGTGTCACCGGGGAGCTGTTTTTT.

This chain joins TRBV28 and TRBJ1-5, with a tentative D call TRBD1 (6 bases). Germline loops: CDR1 MDHEN, CDR2 SYDVKM. This CDR3 spans 15 amino acids. The V and J ends lost 4 bases and 4 bases respectively, with 14 bases between them. CDR3 in amino acids: CASSYGQRLNQPQHF. Written as DNA, the CDR3 is TGTGCCAGCAGTTACGGACAGCGACTTAATCAGCCCCAGCATTTT.

The rearrangement links TRBV19 to TRBJ1-3; D not resolved. V was shortened by 4 bases and J by 2 bases, with 6 bases between the two germline ends. CDR3 size: 13 residues. Per germline, CDR1 LNHDA and CDR2 SQIVND (reference sequence). The CDR3 sequence is CASSTGAGNTIYF. The DNA of the CDR3 is TGTGCCAGTAGTACCGGGGCTGGAAACACCATATATTTT.

This rearrangement joins TRBV10-3 to TRBJ1-1; D not certain. Germline V gene lookup returns CDR1 ENHRY and CDR2 SYGVKD. The CDR3 totals 13 residues. The V end was cut by 5 bases, the J end by 0 bases, with 7 bases between. In DNA, the CDR3 is TGTGCCATCAGTAAGAGCCTGAACACTGAAGCTTTCTTT. It codes for CAISKSLNTEAFF.

The rearrangement links TRBV4-2 to TRBJ1-4; TRBD1 matches 8 bases. The CDR3 runs to 18 residues. Germline V gene data show CDR1 as LGHNA and CDR2 as YNFKEQ. The junction had 8 bases not matched to a gene; V was cut back by 2 bases and J by 0 bases. Written as DNA, the CDR3 is TGTGCCAGCAGCCAACTCGACAGGGGAGGCGCAACTAATGAAAAACTGTTTTTT. It codes for CASSQLDRGGATNEKLFF.

This rearrangement joins TRBV15 to TRBJ2-7; 10 bases are a match to TRBD1. Germline CDR1 LNHNV, CDR2 YYDKDF (reference sequence). There are 13 residues in the CDR3. Trimming at V came to 10 bases and at J to 2 bases, leaving 5 bases not matched to a gene. CDR3 protein: CAIGQGEPYEQYF. The CDR3 DNA reads as TGTGCCATCGGACAGGGGGAACCCTACGAGCAGTACTTC. The full variable domain, its missing parts supplied by reference TRBV15 and TRBJ2-7, is DAMVIQNPRYQVTQFGKPVTLSCSQTLNHNVMYWYQQKSSQAPKLLFHYYDKDFNNEADTPDNFQSRRPNTSFCFLDIRSPGLGDTAMYLCAIGQGEPYEQYFGPGTRLTVT.

Turning to this clone: The sample carries other DNA sequences with the same CDR3. The chain has TRBV18 and TRBJ1-2; no clear D gene. Looked up from germline, CDR1 is KGHSH and CDR2 is LQKENI. The CDR3 loop spans 13 amino acids. The V and J ends lost 1 base and 5 bases respectively, with 8 bases between them. CDR3 DNA sequence: TGTGCCAGCTCACCACGTACGGGGTATGGCTACACCTTC. As protein: CASSPRTGYGYTF.

V is TRBV6-5 and J is TRBJ1-4; 7 nucleotides agree with TRBD1. Germline V gives CDR1 MNHEY, CDR2 SVGAGI. The ends lost 5 bases at V and 5 bases at J; junction bases unmatched: 8. This CDR3 is 15 amino acids long. The CDR3 bases are TGTGCCAGCAGTGCGAGACAGGGAGGAAATGAAAAACTGTTTTTT. Translated: CASSARQGGNEKLFF.

This chain joins TRBV5-1 and TRBJ1-4; 7 bases match TRBD1. CDR3 length: 14 residues. The V gene's germline CDR1 is SGHRS and CDR2 YFSETQ. With V trimmed by 1 base and J by 8 bases, 5 bases remained unmatched. CDR3 sequence (DNA): TGCGCCAGCAGCTTGAGGGGGCCGGACGAAAAACTGTTTTTT. Encoded protein: CASSLRGPDEKLFF.

This chain uses TRBV4-1 with TRBJ2-1, with D tentatively TRBD2 (5 bases). CDR1 is MGHRA and CDR2 is YSYEKL in the germline V gene. The CDR3 runs to 17 residues. V lost 3 bases and J lost 0, with 15 bases in between. The CDR3 nucleotides are TGCGCCAGCAGCCAGCTTAGTATAGACTACTCCTACAATGAGCAGTTCTTC. It translates to CASSQLSIDYSYNEQFF.